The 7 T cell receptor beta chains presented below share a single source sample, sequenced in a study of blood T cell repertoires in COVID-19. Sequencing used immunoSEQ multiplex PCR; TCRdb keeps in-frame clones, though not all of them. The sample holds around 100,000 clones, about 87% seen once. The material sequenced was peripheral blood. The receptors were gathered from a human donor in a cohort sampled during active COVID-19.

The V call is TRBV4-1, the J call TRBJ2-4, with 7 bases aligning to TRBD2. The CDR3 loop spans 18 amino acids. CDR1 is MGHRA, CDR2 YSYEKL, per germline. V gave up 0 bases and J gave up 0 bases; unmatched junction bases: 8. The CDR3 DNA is TGCGCCAGCAGCCAAGATAGGCCTAGCGGACTAGCCAAAAACATTCAGTACTTC. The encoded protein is CASSQDRPSGLAKNIQYF.

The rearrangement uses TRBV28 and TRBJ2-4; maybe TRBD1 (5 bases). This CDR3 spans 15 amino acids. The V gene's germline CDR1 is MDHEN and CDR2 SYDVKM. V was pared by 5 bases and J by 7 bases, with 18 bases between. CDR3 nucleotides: TGTGCCAGCAGTCATGGGGCACAAAGGGTGAACATTCAGTACTTC. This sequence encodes CASSHGAQRVNIQYF. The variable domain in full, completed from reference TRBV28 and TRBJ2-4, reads DVKVTQSSRYLVKRTGEKVFLECVQDMDHENMFWYRQDPGLGLRLIYFSYDVKMKEKGDIPEGYSVSREKKERFSLILESASTNQTSMYLCASSHGAQRVNIQYFGAGTRLSVL.

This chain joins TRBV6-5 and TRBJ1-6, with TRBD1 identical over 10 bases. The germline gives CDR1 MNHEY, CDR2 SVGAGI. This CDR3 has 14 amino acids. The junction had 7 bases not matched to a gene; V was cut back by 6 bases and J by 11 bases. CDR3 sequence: CASRETGGVAPLHF. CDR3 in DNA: TGTGCCAGCAGGGAGACAGGGGGCGTTGCACCCCTCCACTTT.

The CDR3 sequence is CASSQAPPRPGQGDGYTF. Written as DNA, the CDR3 is TGCGCCAGCAGCCAAGCGCCCCCGCGACCGGGACAGGGTGATGGCTACACCTTC. The rearrangement links TRBV4-3 to TRBJ1-2, with 9 bases that match TRBD1. After removal of 1 base from V and 6 bases from J, the junction contained 15 bases not matched to a gene. Germline V gives CDR1 LGHNA, CDR2 YSLEER. The length of the CDR3 is 18 residues.

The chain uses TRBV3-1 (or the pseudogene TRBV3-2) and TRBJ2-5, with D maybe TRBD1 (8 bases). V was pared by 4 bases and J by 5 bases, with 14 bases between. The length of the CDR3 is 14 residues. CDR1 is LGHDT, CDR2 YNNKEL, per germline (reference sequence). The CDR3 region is CASSLTGGGETQYF. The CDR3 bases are TGTGCCAGCAGCCTCACAGGGGGGGGTGAGACCCAGTACTTC.

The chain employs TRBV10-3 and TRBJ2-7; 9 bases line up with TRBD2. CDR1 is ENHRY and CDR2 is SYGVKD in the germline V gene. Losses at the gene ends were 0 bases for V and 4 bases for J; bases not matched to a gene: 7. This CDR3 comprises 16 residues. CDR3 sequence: CAISESTEREVYEQYF. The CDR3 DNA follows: TGTGCCATCAGTGAGTCCACCGAGCGGGAGGTTTACGAGCAGTACTTC.

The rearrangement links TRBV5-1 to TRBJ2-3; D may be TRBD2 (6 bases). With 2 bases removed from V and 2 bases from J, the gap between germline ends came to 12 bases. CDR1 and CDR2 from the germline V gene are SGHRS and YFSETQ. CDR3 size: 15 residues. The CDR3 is CASSFLEGLTDTQYF. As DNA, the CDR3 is TGCGCCAGCAGCTTCTTAGAGGGACTCACAGATACGCAGTATTTT.